This TCR beta chain was retrieved from a study of regulatory T cells in long-lasting Graves disease. Library construction for TCR beta used iRepertoire HTBI primers and Arm-PCR of CDR3 regions. From the multiplex PCR reads, TCRdb called clonotypes with MiXCR, one entry per CDR3 protein. This sample yields around 470,000 distinct CDR3 sequences, of which around 15% are seen a single time; 17% belongs to the top ten. After removal of 0 bases from V and 3 bases from J, the junction contained 12 bases not matched to a gene. CDR1 and CDR2 from the germline V gene are LGHDT and YNNKEL (reference sequence). CDR3 size: 19 residues. Time point noted: newly diagnosed GD, antithyroid drugs for less than 3 months. RNA isolated from PBMCs was used to make the TCR library. This clonotype was observed a few times. This sample was also put to use in a study of T cells in Graves' hyperthyroidism and ophthalmopathy. This second study notes: Researchers found most expanded thyroid clonotypes above 0.001 in blood as well.

The V call is TRBV3-1, the J call TRBJ2-2; TRBD1 matches 8 bases. This clonotype was obtained from a woman between 45 and 60 years old with Graves disease. The sequencing used peripheral blood mononuclear cells (PBMCs), collected at new diagnosis, from a patient treated with antithyroid drugs. The CDR3 region is CASSQDQRTGRWDTGELFF. The CDR3, as DNA: TGTGCCAGCAGCCAAGATCAGAGGACAGGGCGGTGGGACACCGGGGAGCTGTTTTTT.